In its sample, the clone carrying this TCR beta chain was seen a few times. The table came from immunoSEQ multiplex PCR; TCRdb's copy has only in-frame clones and leaves some out. The sample shows under 200,000 clones, 76% of them seen only once. The sample belongs to a study of blood T cell repertoires in COVID-19. Study-level information: Acute and convalescent COVID-19 samples came from the United States, Italy and Spain.

Germline assignment: CDR1 SGHAT and CDR2 FQDESV (reference sequence). Unmatched junction bases numbered 5, after V lost 5 bases and J lost 6 bases. This CDR3 contains 14 residues. The sample consisted of peripheral blood. The J gene is TRBJ2-2, the V gene TRBV11-1; 8 bases line up with TRBD1. The sequence was obtained from a woman older than 75 with acute or convalescent COVID-19. The CDR3 DNA is TGTGCCAGCAGCGTACAGGGGGGAGCCGGGGAGCTGTTTTTT. Translated, it gives CASSVQGGAGELFF.